This T cell receptor (beta chain) originates from a study of PD-1 and CTLA-4 blockade in melanoma. Clones were read by immunoSEQ multiplex PCR, and TCRdb kept only the in-frame ones, dropping some. Of fewer than 35,000 clones listed, roughly nine tenths are singletons. Trimming removed 0 bases at V and 8 bases at J, with 8 bases between. CDR1 and CDR2 from the germline V gene are SGHVS and FNYEAQ. The CDR3 consists of 13 residues. The sequenced sample was CD8+ T cells from peripheral blood, obtained from a patient given anti-PD-1 treatment. The receptor was isolated from a human donor with melanoma. The chain recombines TRBV7-6 with TRBJ2-1, with D uncertain. The CDR3 DNA reads TGTGCCAGCAGCTTAGCAGCTTACGATGAGCAGTTCTTC. Translation: CASSLAAYDEQFF.